The 26 T cell receptor beta chains presented below share a single source sample, sequenced in a study of T cells in Graves' hyperthyroidism and ophthalmopathy. Amplification targeted TCR beta CDR3 regions from RNA transcripts. TCR CDR3 regions were first amplified by RT-PCR with HTBI primers. TCRdb processed the multiplex PCR reads anew with MiXCR; each CDR3 protein has one entry. The sample includes approximately 200,000 distinct CDR3 sequences, 18% of them seen just once. Sequences were obtained from blood. The receptors stem from a man aged 35-49 years with Graves' hyperthyroidism.

This clonotype was counted many times. J is TRBJ2-3 and V is TRBV28; D assignment may be TRBD1 or TRBD2 (5 bases each). CDR3 length: 14 amino acids. Looked up from germline, CDR1 is MDHEN and CDR2 is SYDVKM. V lost 3 bases and J lost 8, with 15 bases in between. The CDR3 DNA reads as TGTGCCAGCAGTTTCTGGGACCCCCGGGGTACGCAGTATTTT. It yields the protein CASSFWDPRGTQYF. Drawing the rest from reference TRBV28 and TRBJ2-3, the complete variable domain is DVKVTQSSRYLVKRTGEKVFLECVQDMDHENMFWYRQDPGLGLRLIYFSYDVKMKEKGDIPEGYSVSREKKERFSLILESASTNQTSMYLCASSFWDPRGTQYFGPGTRLTVL.

The gene calls are TRBV5-1 and TRBJ1-4; 9 bases match TRBD1. Trimming took 4 bases from V and 8 from J; bases not matched to a gene: 9. This CDR3 spans 15 amino acids. The germline gives CDR1 SGHRS, CDR2 YFSETQ. The CDR3: CASSAQGQGEEKLFF. The DNA of the CDR3 is TGCGCCAGCAGCGCCCAGGGACAGGGAGAGGAAAAACTGTTTTTT.

This clonotype was recorded at least ten times. The chain couples TRBV2 to TRBJ1-1; 8 bases match TRBD1. Germline V gene lookup returns CDR1 SNHLY and CDR2 FYNNEI. The CDR3 contains 14 residues. The ends lost 4 bases at V and 6 bases at J; junction bases unmatched: 7. In DNA, the CDR3 is TGTGCCAGCAGTGGGACAGGGATCGTACCTGAAGCTTTCTTT. Its protein is CASSGTGIVPEAFF.

The rearrangement joins TRBV7-3 to TRBJ2-3; 11 bases align to TRBD1. Germline CDR1 reads SGHTA; CDR2 reads FQGTGA. The trim removed 3 bases at V and 5 bases at J, leaving 4 bases unmatched. This CDR3 comprises 15 residues. The CDR3 region has the DNA TGTGCCAGCAGCTTCGGGACAGGGGGGCAAGATACGCAGTATTTT. Its protein product is CASSFGTGGQDTQYF.

This clonotype was observed a handful of times. The rearrangement joins TRBV7-2 to TRBJ1-3; D gene uncertain. The V gene lost 5 bases and the J gene lost 4 bases, with 15 bases spanning the gap. The CDR3 runs to 15 residues. CDR1 is SGHTA and CDR2 is FQGNSA in the germline V gene. The CDR3 DNA reads TGTGCCAGCAGCCCAGGCCGGCGCGTGGGAAACACCATATATTTT. Translation: CASSPGRRVGNTIYF.

The chain couples TRBV27 to TRBJ1-1; D remains ambiguous. The germline gives CDR1 MNHEY, CDR2 SMNVEV (reference sequence). V dropped 7 bases and J dropped 2 bases, with 14 bases sitting between them. There are 14 residues in the CDR3. The CDR3 DNA is TGTGCCAGCACCCCACTACCGTTAAACACTGAAGCTTTCTTT. Translated, it gives CASTPLPLNTEAFF.

This clonotype was seen ten or more times. The chain uses TRBV7-9 and TRBJ1-1, with unresolved D. This CDR3 is built from 13 residues. Looked up from germline, CDR1 is SEHNR and CDR2 is FQNEAQ (reference sequence). Trimming cost V 8 bases and J 1 base, with 11 bases left between them. The CDR3 loop reads CASGRETNTEAFF. In nucleotides, the CDR3 is TGTGCCAGCGGGCGGGAGACGAACACTGAAGCTTTCTTT.

This clonotype was observed at least ten times. The chain joins TRBV24-1 to TRBJ2-3; 12 positions match TRBD2. The CDR3 covers 17 residues. The germline V gene has CDR1 KGHDR and CDR2 SFDVKD. J gave up 2 bases and V 3 bases, and 5 bases lay outside the gene matches. The CDR3 here is CATSDPRTSGVTDTQYF. CDR3 sequence (DNA): TGTGCCACCAGTGATCCCCGGACTAGCGGGGTCACAGATACGCAGTATTTT.

J is TRBJ1-1 and V is TRBV5-6, with TRBD1 as a possible D gene (6 bases). The CDR3 runs to 14 residues. V dropped 2 bases and J dropped 4 bases, with 12 bases sitting between them. Per germline, CDR1 SGHDT and CDR2 YYEEEE. The CDR3 nucleotides read TGTGCCAGCAGCTTTTATCAGGGGTCCACTGAAGCTTTCTTT. Translation: CASSFYQGSTEAFF.

The chain has TRBV19 and TRBJ2-2; D gene unclear. In germline, CDR1 is LNHDA, CDR2 SQIVND (reference sequence). The CDR3 extends over 19 amino acids. Trimming took off 3 bases at V and 0 bases at J, with 20 bases between the two ends. The CDR3 here is CASSIWRPNFISNTGELFF. CDR3 coding DNA: TGTGCCAGTAGTATCTGGAGACCGAACTTCATCTCGAACACCGGGGAGCTGTTTTTT.

This clonotype occurred many times. The chain employs TRBV19 and TRBJ2-5; D call uncertain. Trimming shortened V by 3 bases and J by 4 bases, and 12 bases separated the two germline ends. CDR1 LNHDA and CDR2 SQIVND come from the germline V gene (reference sequence). The CDR3 spans 14 residues. The CDR3: CASSMLTGRETQYF. The CDR3 DNA reads TGTGCCAGTAGTATGCTAACCGGTAGAGAGACCCAGTACTTC.

This clonotype was seen many times. The chain couples TRBV7-2 to TRBJ1-6, with 8 bases matching TRBD1. The trim removed 6 bases at V and 10 bases at J, leaving 11 bases unmatched. The CDR3 has 15 amino acids. CDR1 and CDR2 (germline): SGHTA, FQGNSA. In DNA form, the CDR3 reads TGTGCCAGCAGGCCAGGACAGGGAGTAGGGTCACCCCTCCACTTT. Its protein product is CASRPGQGVGSPLHF.

The chain employs TRBV7-2 and TRBJ1-5; weak D call: TRBD1 (6 bases). This CDR3 has 18 residues. Trimming took off 5 bases at V and 3 bases at J, with 23 bases between the two ends. Germline loops: CDR1 SGHTA, CDR2 FQGNSA. The CDR3 here is CASSPHLRGRINNQPQHF. CDR3 DNA: TGTGCCAGCAGCCCCCACCTACGGGGGCGAATAAACAATCAGCCCCAGCATTTT.

This clonotype was seen ten or more times. This sequence joins TRBV30 and TRBJ2-3, with D possibly TRBD1 on 6 matching bases. This CDR3 is built from 12 residues. Per germline, CDR1 GTSNPN and CDR2 SVGIG (reference sequence). With 4 bases removed from V and 3 bases from J, the gap between germline ends came to 8 bases. CDR3 nucleotide sequence: TGTGCCTGGACAGGGGATACAGATACGCAGTATTTT. It specifies CAWTGDTDTQYF.

This chain connects TRBV3-1 to TRBJ2-7; D not resolved. This CDR3 is 14 amino acids long. The V gene lost 0 bases and the J gene lost 4 bases, with 10 bases spanning the gap. From germline, CDR1 is LGHDT and CDR2 YNNKEL (reference sequence). For the CDR3, the DNA is TGTGCCAGCAGCCAAGAGCCCCGGCAGTACGAGCAGTACTTC. Its translation is CASSQEPRQYEQYF.

This clonotype was counted at least ten times. The chain uses TRBV28 and TRBJ2-3, with a tentative D call TRBD1 (5 bases). V was shortened by 5 bases and J by 0 bases, with 12 bases between the two germline ends. CDR3 length equals 15 residues. Per germline, CDR1 MDHEN and CDR2 SYDVKM. The CDR3 DNA reads as TGTGCCAGCAGTGAGACAGTATCTAGCACAGATACGCAGTATTTT. It codes for CASSETVSSTDTQYF.

The rearrangement joins TRBV7-2 to TRBJ2-7, with 9 nucleotides matching TRBD1. The CDR3 is made up of 14 amino acids. V was pared by 4 bases and J by 2 bases, with 3 bases of the junction left unmatched. The germline CDR1 and CDR2 sequences are SGHTA and FQGNSA. The CDR3 sequence: CASSSRDRAYEQYF. The DNA of the CDR3 is TGTGCCAGCAGCTCGCGGGACAGGGCCTACGAGCAGTACTTC.

This clonotype occurred many times. This sequence joins TRBV7-9 and TRBJ2-5, with a possible D match to TRBD1 (5 bases). V lost 5 bases and J lost 3, with 16 bases in between. The CDR3 covers 15 residues. CDR1 is SEHNR and CDR2 is FQNEAQ in the germline V gene (reference sequence). The CDR3 here is CASSRAGNPEETQYF. The CDR3 coding sequence is TGTGCCAGCAGCCGTGCAGGGAACCCAGAAGAGACCCAGTACTTC.

About this clonotype: Relative to the germline gene, one junction end is altered; a read error may explain this. This rearrangement joins TRBV10-3 to TRBJ2-5, with D uncertain. This CDR3 has 12 residues. Germline V CDR1 and CDR2: ENHRY, SYGVKD. The CDR3 nucleotides are TGTGCCACCAGTCCGTCCCAAGAGACCCAGTACTTC. Its translation is CATSPSQETQYF.

This clonotype was counted many times. This chain links TRBV5-1 with TRBJ2-3, with 9 bases aligning to TRBD2. Germline V CDR1 and CDR2: SGHRS, YFSETQ. CDR3 length equals 16 residues. With 0 bases clipped from V and 3 bases from J, the junction kept 5 bases outside the gene matches. The CDR3: CASSLVRGGPTDTQYF. The CDR3 DNA sequence: TGCGCCAGCAGCTTGGTGCGGGGGGGCCCTACAGATACGCAGTATTTT. Full variable domain (rest looked up from reference TRBV5-1 and TRBJ2-3): KAGVTQTPRYLIKTRGQQVTLSCSPISGHRSVSWYQQTPGQGLQFLFEYFSETQRNKGNFPGRFSGRQFSNSRSEMNVSTLELGDSALYLCASSLVRGGPTDTQYFGPGTRLTVL.

The table lists this clonotype with many counts. This chain uses TRBV28 with TRBJ1-1; D might be TRBD1 (6 bases). Germline CDR1 MDHEN, CDR2 SYDVKM. The ends were cut back, 6 bases at V and 6 bases at J, with 14 bases in the middle. This CDR3 comprises 13 residues. The CDR3 protein is CASRAGAWAEAFF. Written as DNA, the CDR3 is TGTGCCAGCAGAGCAGGGGCGTGGGCTGAAGCTTTCTTT.

This clonotype was counted at least ten times. The chain combines TRBV2 with TRBJ2-5; D possibly corresponds to TRBD2 (5 bases). The CDR3 extends over 13 amino acids. Germline V CDR1 and CDR2: SNHLY, FYNNEI. The V gene lost 8 bases and the J gene lost 2 bases, with 12 bases spanning the gap. The DNA for the CDR3 is TGTGCCAGCGGTACGGGGAGACAAGAGACCCAGTACTTC. This encodes CASGTGRQETQYF.

The chain has TRBV7-2 and TRBJ1-1, with D perhaps TRBD1 (5 bases). Trimming pared 3 bases from V and 3 bases from J, leaving 17 bases between. The germline V gene encodes CDR1 SGHTA and CDR2 FQGNSA. There are 16 residues in the CDR3. CDR3 sequence (DNA): TGTGCCAGCAGCTTTGGGGCCCAAAGTATCGACACTGAAGCTTTCTTT. Protein product: CASSFGAQSIDTEAFF.

This clonotype was detected a few times. At one boundary the junction diverges from the germline segment, which might be a read error. This chain connects TRBV5-5 to TRBJ2-5; 7 bases map to TRBD1. Germline V gene data show CDR1 as SGHKS and CDR2 as YYEKEE (reference sequence). The CDR3 extends over 15 amino acids. CDR3 coding DNA: TGTGCCCGCAGCCCCACGACAGGGCTGGGAGAGACCCAGTACTTC. Protein: CARSPTTGLGETQYF.

This clonotype was counted ten times or more. The J gene is TRBJ2-7, the V gene TRBV20-1, with TRBD1 identical over 10 bases. CDR3 length: 14 amino acids. V lost 6 bases, J lost 1 base, and 6 bases stayed unmatched. Germline V gene data show CDR1 as DFQATT and CDR2 as SNEGSKA (reference sequence). The CDR3 region is CSAPGTGESYEQYF. CDR3 coding DNA: TGCAGTGCGCCCGGGACAGGGGAATCCTACGAGCAGTACTTC.

This clonotype was detected many times. This chain joins TRBV2 and TRBJ1-2; D is unclear. The ends were cut back, 3 bases at V and 2 bases at J, with 7 bases in the middle. Germline V lookup: CDR1 SNHLY, CDR2 FYNNEI. The CDR3 runs to 13 residues. This CDR3 is CASSDGENYGYTF. The CDR3 bases are TGTGCCAGCAGTGACGGGGAAAACTATGGCTACACCTTC.